These 15 T cell receptor beta chains were all obtained from the same sample, sequenced in a study of cytomegalovirus exposure and HLA in healthy donors. Use of 60 Vbeta and 13 Jbeta primers characterized the PCR. The protocol was immunoSEQ multiplex PCR, while the TCRdb copy is restricted to in-frame clones and leaves out a portion. Of around 150,000 clones in the sample, roughly 80% are singletons; the top ten hold 3.7%. Sequenced input: PBMCs. The receptors here all came from a man aged 30 to 39 in good health and CMV-seropositive.

The V call is TRBV29-1, the J call TRBJ1-2; TRBD1 aligns across 7 bases. CDR3 length: 12 residues. Germline assignment: CDR1 SQVTM and CDR2 ANQGSEA. V lost 7 bases to trimming and J lost 4 bases; unmatched junction nucleotides: 6. The DNA for the CDR3 is TGCAGCGCAACGGGACAGTCCTATGGCTACACCTTC. Translated: CSATGQSYGYTF.

This chain links TRBV5-1 with TRBJ2-7, with 8 nucleotides matching TRBD1. The V and J ends lost 3 bases and 0 bases, in that order; junction bases with no gene match: 8. Looked up from germline, CDR1 is SGHRS and CDR2 is YFSETQ. The CDR3 is made up of 16 amino acids. CDR3: CASSSGGSSSSYEQYF. CDR3 sequence (DNA): TGCGCCAGCAGCTCAGGGGGCTCCTCCAGCTCCTACGAGCAGTACTTC.

V usage is TRBV19 and J usage is TRBJ1-1, with D tentatively TRBD1 (6 bases). Germline V gene sequence: CDR1 LNHDA, CDR2 SQIVND (reference sequence). The CDR3 totals 13 residues. V was cut by 8 bases and J by 3 bases, with 13 bases left in between. The chain's CDR3 is CASQRGLYTEAFF. In nucleotides, the CDR3 is TGTGCCAGTCAAAGGGGGTTGTACACTGAAGCTTTCTTT.

In its sample, this clone was seen a few times. This rearrangement joins TRBV6-1 to TRBJ2-1; 9 nucleotides match TRBD2. CDR1 and CDR2 from the germline V gene are MNHNS and SASEGT. The CDR3 contains 14 residues. Trimming at V came to 1 base and at J to 6 bases, leaving 1 base not matched to a gene. The CDR3 DNA sequence: TGTGCCAGCAGTGAAGGCGGGGGGGCCAATGAGCAGTTCTTC. Translated, it gives CASSEGGGANEQFF.

The chain links TRBV28 to TRBJ2-3, with TRBD1 as a possible D gene (6 bases). Trimming removed 8 bases from V and 0 bases from J, with 15 bases in between. The CDR3 is 15 amino acids. Looked up from germline, CDR1 is MDHEN and CDR2 is SYDVKM. The chain's CDR3 is CASGFTGSSTDTQYF. In DNA form, the CDR3 reads TGTGCCAGCGGGTTTACAGGGTCTAGCACAGATACGCAGTATTTT.

The chain recombines TRBV28 with TRBJ2-5, with a tentative D call TRBD1 (6 bases). The CDR3 runs 16 residues. Germline V gene data show CDR1 as MDHEN and CDR2 as SYDVKM. V dropped 5 bases and J dropped 1 base, with 17 bases sitting between them. The CDR3 reads CASSPDPTGLQETQYF. The CDR3 DNA sequence: TGTGCCAGCAGTCCCGATCCGACAGGACTCCAAGAGACCCAGTACTTC.

The chain couples TRBV6-1 to TRBJ2-7; D remains ambiguous. Trimming stripped 2 bases from V and 0 bases from J, with 8 bases between. CDR1 is MNHNS and CDR2 is SASEGT in the germline V gene. The CDR3 spans 14 residues. CDR3 DNA: TGTGCCAGCAGTGAAATGGAGCTCTCCTACGAGCAGTACTTC. This encodes CASSEMELSYEQYF.

This clone was seen a single time. The chain carries TRBV2 and TRBJ1-2; D gene ambiguous. The CDR3 loop spans 15 amino acids. Germline V gene data show CDR1 as SNHLY and CDR2 as FYNNEI. The ends were cut back, 1 base at V and 4 bases at J, with 13 bases in the middle. The CDR3 DNA reads TGTGCCAGCAGTGAAGGGATGAGGAACACCTATGGCTACACCTTC. Translation: CASSEGMRNTYGYTF. The complete variable domain, with remaining parts taken from reference TRBV2 and TRBJ1-2, reads EPEVTQTPSHQVTQMGQEVILRCVPISNHLYFYWYRQILGQKVEFLVSFYNNEISEKSEIFDDQFSVERPDGSNFTLKIRSTKLEDSAMYFCASSEGMRNTYGYTFGSGTRLTVV.

V and J are TRBV5-1 and TRBJ1-5; 8 bases are a match to TRBD1. Trimming cost V 2 bases and J 3 bases; bases outside gene matches: 13. The CDR3 covers 18 residues. CDR1 is SGHRS and CDR2 is YFSETQ in the germline V gene. In DNA form, the CDR3 reads TGCGCCAGCAGCTTACCGGGGGACAGGACCCAGCCCAATCAGCCCCAGCATTTT. It translates to CASSLPGDRTQPNQPQHF.

The genes are TRBV13 and TRBJ2-3, with D perhaps matching TRBD2 (5 bases). The CDR3 extends over 15 amino acids. The germline V gene has CDR1 PRHDT and CDR2 FYEKMQ (reference sequence). V lost 5 bases to trimming and J lost 5 bases, with 17 bases between them. In DNA form, the CDR3 reads TGTGCCAGCAGCCATAGACTACTGGGTGGAGATACGCAGTATTTT. Translating gives CASSHRLLGGDTQYF.

This clone was counted only a few times. V gene TRBV5-1 combines with J gene TRBJ2-7; 7 bases fit TRBD1. V dropped 1 base and J dropped 1; count of bases not matched to a gene: 11. This CDR3 has 17 amino acids. The germline V gene has CDR1 SGHRS and CDR2 YFSETQ. CDR3 DNA sequence: TGCGCCAGCAGCTTGCCGCGGACAGGCAATTGGTCCTACGAGCAGTACTTC. It translates to CASSLPRTGNWSYEQYF. Combining the CDR3 with reference TRBV5-1 and TRBJ2-7 gives the whole variable domain KAGVTQTPRYLIKTRGQQVTLSCSPISGHRSVSWYQQTPGQGLQFLFEYFSETQRNKGNFPGRFSGRQFSNSRSEMNVSTLELGDSALYLCASSLPRTGNWSYEQYFGPGTRLTVT.

The chain has TRBV9 and TRBJ2-7; TRBD1 is a possible D gene (7 bases). CDR3 length equals 14 residues. Trimming removed 0 bases from V and 7 bases from J, with 14 bases in between. The V gene's germline CDR1 is SGDLS and CDR2 YYNGEE. CDR3 in DNA: TGTGCCAGCAGCGTAGGGGGGTCAGGGGGGGAGCAGTACTTC. Encoded protein: CASSVGGSGGEQYF.

The chain uses TRBV7-3 and TRBJ2-5; 13 nucleotides align to TRBD2. V dropped 5 bases and J dropped 6; count of bases not matched to a gene: 9. CDR1 SGHTA and CDR2 FQGTGA come from the germline V gene. This CDR3 has 16 amino acids. CDR3 loop: CASSPSGLAGEKTQYF. CDR3 nucleotides: TGTGCCAGCAGCCCATCCGGACTAGCGGGGGAAAAGACCCAGTACTTC.

This rearrangement joins TRBV29-1 to TRBJ1-2; TRBD1 matches at 8 bases. Germline V gene data show CDR1 as SQVTM and CDR2 as ANQGSEA. The CDR3 loop spans 13 amino acids. V was clipped by 8 bases and J by 4 bases; unmatched bases: 9. CDR3 in DNA: TGCAGCTCGATGGACAGGGAAGGCTATGGCTACACCTTC. This gives the protein CSSMDREGYGYTF.

V usage is TRBV5-6 and J usage is TRBJ2-7, with 9 bases lining up with TRBD1. Germline V gene data show CDR1 as SGHDT and CDR2 as YYEEEE. This CDR3 has 14 amino acids. Trimming took 4 bases from V and 3 from J; bases not matched to a gene: 5. CDR3 DNA sequence: TGTGCCAGCAGCGTACAGGGGGCAATCTACGAGCAGTACTTC. Amino acid sequence: CASSVQGAIYEQYF.